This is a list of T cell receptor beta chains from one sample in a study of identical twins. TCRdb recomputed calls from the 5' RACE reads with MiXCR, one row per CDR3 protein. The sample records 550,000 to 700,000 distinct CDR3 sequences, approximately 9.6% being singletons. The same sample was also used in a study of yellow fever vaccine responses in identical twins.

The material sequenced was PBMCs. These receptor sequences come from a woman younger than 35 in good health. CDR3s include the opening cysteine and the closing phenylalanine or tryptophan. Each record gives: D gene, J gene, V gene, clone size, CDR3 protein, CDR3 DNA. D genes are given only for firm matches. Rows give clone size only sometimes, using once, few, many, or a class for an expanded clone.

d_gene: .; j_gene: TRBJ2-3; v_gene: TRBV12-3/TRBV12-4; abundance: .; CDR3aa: CASSSISFTTDTQYF; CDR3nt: TGTGCCAGCAGCTCAATTTCCTTTACAACAGATACGCAGTATTTT
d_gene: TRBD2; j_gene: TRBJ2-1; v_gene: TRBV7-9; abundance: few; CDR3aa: CASSLGGTSGFSTQFF; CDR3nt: TGTGCCAGCAGCTTAGGCGGGACTAGCGGGTTCTCTACGCAGTTCTTC
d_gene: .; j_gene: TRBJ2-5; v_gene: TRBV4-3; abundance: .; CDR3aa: CASSPGHYQETQYF; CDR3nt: TGCGCCAGCAGCCCGGGACACTACCAAGAGACCCAGTACTTC
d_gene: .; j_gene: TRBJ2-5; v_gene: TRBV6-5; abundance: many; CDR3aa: CASSYSDGYGTQYF; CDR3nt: TGTGCCAGCAGTTACTCTGACGGGTATGGGACCCAGTACTTC
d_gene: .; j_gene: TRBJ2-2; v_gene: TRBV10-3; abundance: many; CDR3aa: CAISTTGNTGELFF; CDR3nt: TGTGCCATCAGTACTACAGGAAACACCGGGGAGCTGTTTTTT
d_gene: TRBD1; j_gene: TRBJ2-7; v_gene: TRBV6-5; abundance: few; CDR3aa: CASSYPGQGPTYEQYF; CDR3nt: TGTGCCAGCAGTTACCCAGGACAGGGGCCCACCTACGAGCAGTACTTC
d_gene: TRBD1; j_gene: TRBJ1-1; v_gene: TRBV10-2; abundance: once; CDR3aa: CASSVTGGAFF; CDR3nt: TGCGCCAGCAGTGTGACAGGGGGAGCTTTCTTT
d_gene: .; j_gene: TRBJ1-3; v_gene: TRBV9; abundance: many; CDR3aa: CASSSGNTIYF; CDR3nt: TGTGCCAGCAGCTCCGGAAACACCATATATTTT
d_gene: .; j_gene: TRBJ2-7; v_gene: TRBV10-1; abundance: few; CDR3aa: CASSPKQQYF; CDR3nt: TGCGCCAGCAGCCCTAAACAGCAGTACTTC
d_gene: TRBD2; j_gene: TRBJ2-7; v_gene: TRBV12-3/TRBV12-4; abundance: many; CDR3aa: CASSLHPTGTSGRYEQYF; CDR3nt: TGTGCCAGCAGTCTCCACCCGACGGGGACTAGCGGGCGCTACGAGCAGTACTTC
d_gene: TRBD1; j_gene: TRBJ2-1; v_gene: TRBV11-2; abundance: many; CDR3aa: CASSSNRGRVIEQFF; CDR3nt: TGTGCCAGCAGCTCGAACAGGGGGCGCGTAATTGAGCAGTTCTTC
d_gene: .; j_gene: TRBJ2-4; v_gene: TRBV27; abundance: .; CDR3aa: CASSVSNVKNIQYF; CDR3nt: TGTGCCAGCAGTGTCTCTAACGTTAAAAACATTCAGTACTTC
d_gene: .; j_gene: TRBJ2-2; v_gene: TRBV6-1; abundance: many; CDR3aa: CASSRSGSLVGELFF; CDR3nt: TGTGCCAGCAGCCGATCCGGGTCCCTTGTTGGGGAGCTGTTTTTT
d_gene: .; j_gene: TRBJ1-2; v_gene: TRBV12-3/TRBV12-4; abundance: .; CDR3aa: CASSFQPANYGYTF; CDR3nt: TGTGCCAGCAGTTTCCAGCCTGCTAACTATGGCTACACCTTC
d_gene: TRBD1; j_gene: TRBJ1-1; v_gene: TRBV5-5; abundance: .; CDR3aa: CASSLLVGQGKAEAFF; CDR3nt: TGTGCCAGCAGCTTGTTAGTAGGACAGGGGAAGGCTGAAGCTTTCTTT
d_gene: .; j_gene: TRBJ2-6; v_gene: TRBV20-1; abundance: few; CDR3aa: CSARDAVSGANVLTF; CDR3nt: TGCAGTGCTAGAGATGCGGTATCTGGGGCCAACGTCCTGACTTTC
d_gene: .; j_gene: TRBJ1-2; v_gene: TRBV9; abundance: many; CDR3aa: CASSVDGTYGYTF; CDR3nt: TGTGCCAGCAGCGTAGATGGGACCTATGGCTACACCTTC
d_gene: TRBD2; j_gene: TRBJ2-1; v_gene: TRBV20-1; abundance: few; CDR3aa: CSARGGSGRAHNEQFF; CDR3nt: TGCAGTGCGAGGGGCGGGAGCGGGAGGGCCCACAATGAGCAGTTCTTC
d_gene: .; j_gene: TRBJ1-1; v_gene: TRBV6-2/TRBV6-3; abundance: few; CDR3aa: CASSYYTEAFF; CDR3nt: TGTGCCAGCTCGTATTACACTGAAGCTTTCTTT
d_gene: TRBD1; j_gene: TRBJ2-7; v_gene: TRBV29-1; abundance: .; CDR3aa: CSARDRVTYEQYF; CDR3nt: TGCAGCGCTAGGGACAGAGTGACCTACGAGCAGTACTTC
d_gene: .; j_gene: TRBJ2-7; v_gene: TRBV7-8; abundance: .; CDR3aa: CASSLRETNYYEQYF; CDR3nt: TGTGCCAGCAGCTTACGGGAAACAAACTACTACGAGCAGTACTTC
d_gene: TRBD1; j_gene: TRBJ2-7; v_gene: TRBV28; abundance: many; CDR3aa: CASSLGTGLAYEQYF; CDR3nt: TGTGCCAGCAGTTTAGGGACAGGACTCGCCTACGAGCAGTACTTC
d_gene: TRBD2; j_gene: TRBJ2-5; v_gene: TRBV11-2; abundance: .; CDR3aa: CASRNWGLAGGGETQYF; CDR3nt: TGTGCCAGCAGAAATTGGGGGCTAGCGGGAGGGGGGGAGACCCAGTACTTC
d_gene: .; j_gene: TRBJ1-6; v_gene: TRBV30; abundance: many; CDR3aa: CAWTRRGSPLHF; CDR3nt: TGTGCCTGGACACGTCGGGGATCACCCCTCCACTTT
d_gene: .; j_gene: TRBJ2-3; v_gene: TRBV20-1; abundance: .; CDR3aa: CSARFYGSSTDTQYF; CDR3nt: TGCAGTGCTAGATTCTATGGGTCTAGCACAGATACGCAGTATTTT
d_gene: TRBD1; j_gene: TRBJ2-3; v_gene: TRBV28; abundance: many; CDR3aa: CASSSAGTGFTDTQYF; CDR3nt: TGTGCCAGCAGCTCCGCAGGGACAGGGTTTACAGATACGCAGTATTTT
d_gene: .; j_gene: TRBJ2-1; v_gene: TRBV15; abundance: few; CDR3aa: CATSRDKIRPAWNEQFF; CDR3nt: TGTGCCACCAGCAGAGATAAGATAAGGCCCGCTTGGAATGAGCAGTTCTTC
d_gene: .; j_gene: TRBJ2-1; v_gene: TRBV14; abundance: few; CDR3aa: CASSLTRERINEQFF; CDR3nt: TGTGCCAGCAGCCTCACCCGGGAGAGGATTAATGAGCAGTTCTTC
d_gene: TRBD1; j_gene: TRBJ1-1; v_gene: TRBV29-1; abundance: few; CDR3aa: CSGGQQNTEAFF; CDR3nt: TGCAGCGGGGGACAGCAGAACACTGAAGCTTTCTTT
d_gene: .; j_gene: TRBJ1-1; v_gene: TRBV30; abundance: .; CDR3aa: CAWSESGWTEAFF; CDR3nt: TGTGCCTGGAGTGAATCCGGTTGGACTGAAGCTTTCTTT
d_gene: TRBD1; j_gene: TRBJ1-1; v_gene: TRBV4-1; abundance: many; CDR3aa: CASSHLDRPINTEAFF; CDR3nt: TGCGCCAGCAGCCATCTGGACAGGCCAATTAACACTGAAGCTTTCTTT
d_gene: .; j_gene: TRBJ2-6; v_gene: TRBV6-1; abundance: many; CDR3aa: CASSVIRTSGANVLTF; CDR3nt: TGTGCCAGCAGCGTGATTCGGACCTCTGGGGCCAACGTCCTGACTTTC
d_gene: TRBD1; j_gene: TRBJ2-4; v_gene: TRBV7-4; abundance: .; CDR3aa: CACRGQGDLAKNIQYF; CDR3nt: TGTGCCTGTCGAGGACAGGGGGACTTAGCCAAAAACATTCAGTACTTC
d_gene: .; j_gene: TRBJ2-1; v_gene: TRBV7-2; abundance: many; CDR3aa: CASSLDPGAEQFF; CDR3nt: TGTGCCAGCAGCTTAGACCCAGGGGCTGAGCAGTTCTTC
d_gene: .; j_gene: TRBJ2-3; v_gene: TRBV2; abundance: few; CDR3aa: CASRSNPGTDTQYF; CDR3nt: TGTGCCAGCAGGAGTAACCCGGGGACAGATACGCAGTATTTT
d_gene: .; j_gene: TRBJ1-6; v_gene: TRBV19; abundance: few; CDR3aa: CASSRDTRTESPLHF; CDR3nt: TGTGCCAGTAGTAGAGATACTCGGACGGAGTCACCCCTCCACTTT
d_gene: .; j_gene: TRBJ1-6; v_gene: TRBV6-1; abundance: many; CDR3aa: CASTSGGLESPLHF; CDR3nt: TGTGCCAGCACCTCGGGAGGGTTGGAATCACCCCTCCACTTT
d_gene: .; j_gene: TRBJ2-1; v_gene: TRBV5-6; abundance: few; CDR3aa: CASSWVHEQFF; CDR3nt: TGTGCCAGCAGCTGGGTCCATGAGCAGTTCTTC
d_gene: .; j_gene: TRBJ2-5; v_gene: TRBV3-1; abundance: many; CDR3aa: CASSQRTGARETQYF; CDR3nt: TGTGCCAGCAGCCAAAGGACGGGGGCACGGGAGACCCAGTACTTC
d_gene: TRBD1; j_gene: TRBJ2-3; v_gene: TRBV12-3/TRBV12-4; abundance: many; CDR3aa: CASRDRDYTDTQYF; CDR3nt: TGTGCCAGCCGGGACAGAGATTATACAGATACGCAGTATTTT
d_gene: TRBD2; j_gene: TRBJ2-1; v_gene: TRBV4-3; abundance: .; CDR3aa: CASSPRTSGKAEQFF; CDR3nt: TGCGCCAGCAGCCCGAGGACTAGCGGGAAGGCTGAGCAGTTCTTC
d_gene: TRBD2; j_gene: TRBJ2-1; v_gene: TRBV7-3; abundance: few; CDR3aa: CASSQQPSGGAGEQFF; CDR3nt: TGTGCCAGCAGCCAGCAACCTAGCGGGGGGGCCGGTGAGCAGTTCTTC
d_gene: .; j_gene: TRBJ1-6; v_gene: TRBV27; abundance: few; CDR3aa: CASRDGLGSPLHF; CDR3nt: TGTGCCAGCAGGGACGGACTTGGTTCACCCCTCCACTTT
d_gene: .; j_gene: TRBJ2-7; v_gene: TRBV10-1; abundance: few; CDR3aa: CASSGGDSEQYF; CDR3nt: TGCGCCAGCAGCGGCGGGGACAGCGAGCAGTACTTC
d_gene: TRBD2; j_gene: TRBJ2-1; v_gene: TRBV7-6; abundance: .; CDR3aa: CASSLATSTHEQFF; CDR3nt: TGTGCCAGCAGCTTAGCGACTAGCACGCATGAGCAGTTCTTC
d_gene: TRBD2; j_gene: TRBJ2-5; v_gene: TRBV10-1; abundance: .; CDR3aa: CASSEIKGLAGKETQYF; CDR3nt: TGCGCCAGCAGTGAAATAAAGGGACTAGCGGGAAAAGAGACCCAGTACTTC
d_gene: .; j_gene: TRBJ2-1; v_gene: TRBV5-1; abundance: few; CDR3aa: CASSLSGRGRSTNEQFF; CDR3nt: TGCGCCAGCAGCTTATCTGGAAGGGGGAGAAGTACCAATGAGCAGTTCTTC
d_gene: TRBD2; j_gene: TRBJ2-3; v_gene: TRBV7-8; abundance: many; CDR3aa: CASRRERETDTQYF; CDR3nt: TGTGCCAGCCGGCGGGAGAGGGAAACAGATACGCAGTATTTT
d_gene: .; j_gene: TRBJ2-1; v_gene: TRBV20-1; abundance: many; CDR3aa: CSARDRRRGRHNEQFF; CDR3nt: TGCAGTGCTAGAGATCGAAGGCGGGGGCGCCACAATGAGCAGTTCTTC
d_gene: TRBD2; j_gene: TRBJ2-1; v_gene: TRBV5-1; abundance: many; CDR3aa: CASSLNSGTNYNEQFF; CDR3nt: TGCGCCAGCAGCTTGAACTCCGGGACTAATTACAATGAGCAGTTCTTC
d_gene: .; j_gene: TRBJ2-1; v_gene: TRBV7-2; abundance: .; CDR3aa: CASSLFGGLINEQFF; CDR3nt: TGTGCCAGCAGCTTATTTGGGGGGCTCATCAATGAGCAGTTCTTC